This T cell receptor (beta chain) was captured by sequencing in a study of blood T cells in healthy people across ages. Study at large: The capture of about one barcoded beta molecule per two T cells was achieved by template switching.

Primed by a sample-barcoded 5' primer and a J-beta primer mix, a second PCR proceeded for 7 to 11 cycles. Tagging of each cDNA molecule was performed by a template-switch adaptor with 12 random nucleotides. TCRdb re-called the 5' RACE reads with MiXCR, one entry per CDR3 protein. Among approximately 800,000 distinct CDR3 sequences, about 45% were seen once, and the ten largest hold less than 20%. Study findings and constraints: Age brought a roughly linear fall in TCR beta diversity measured per million T cells.

This clonotype was seen only a few times. Its antigen is not known. The V gene's germline CDR1 is DFQATT and CDR2 SNEGSKA (reference sequence). With 0 bases clipped from V and 5 bases from J, the junction kept 15 bases outside the gene matches. This CDR3 comprises 19 residues. Sequencing used blood. This TCR was recovered from a man at least 80 years old in good health. The chain carries TRBV20-1 and TRBJ2-1, with 11 positions matching TRBD2. The CDR3 nucleotides read TGCAGTGCTAGAGATGTGAAAACTAGCGGGGGACTTTATAACAATGAGCAGTTCTTC. This sequence encodes CSARDVKTSGGLYNNEQFF.